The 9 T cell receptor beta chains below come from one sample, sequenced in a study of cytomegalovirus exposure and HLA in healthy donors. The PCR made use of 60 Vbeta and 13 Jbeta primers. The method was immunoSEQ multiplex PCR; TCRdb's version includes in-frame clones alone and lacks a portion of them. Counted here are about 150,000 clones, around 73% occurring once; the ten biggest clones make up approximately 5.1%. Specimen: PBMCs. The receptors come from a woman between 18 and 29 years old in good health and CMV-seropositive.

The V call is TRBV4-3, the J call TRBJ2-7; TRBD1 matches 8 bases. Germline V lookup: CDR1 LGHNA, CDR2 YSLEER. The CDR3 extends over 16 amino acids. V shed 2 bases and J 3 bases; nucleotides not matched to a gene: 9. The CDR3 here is CASSQTSTGALYEQYF. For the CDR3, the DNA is TGCGCCAGCAGCCAAACCTCGACAGGGGCTCTCTACGAGCAGTACTTC.

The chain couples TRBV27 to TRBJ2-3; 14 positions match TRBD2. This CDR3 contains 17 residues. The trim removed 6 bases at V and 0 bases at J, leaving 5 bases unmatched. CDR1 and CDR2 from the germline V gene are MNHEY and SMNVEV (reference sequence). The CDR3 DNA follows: TGTGCCAGCAGCGGACTAGCGGGGGGATGGAGCACAGATACGCAGTATTTT. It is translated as CASSGLAGGWSTDTQYF.

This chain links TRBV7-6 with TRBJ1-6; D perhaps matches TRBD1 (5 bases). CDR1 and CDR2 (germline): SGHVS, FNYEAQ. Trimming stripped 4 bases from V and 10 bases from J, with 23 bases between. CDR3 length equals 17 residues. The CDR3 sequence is CASSSQQGRQGRSPLHF. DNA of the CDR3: TGTGCCAGCAGCTCGCAACAAGGACGTCAGGGAAGATCACCCCTCCACTTT.

The CDR3 sequence: CASSLYGTGGIEQYF. CDR3 nucleotides: TGTGCCAGCAGTTTATACGGGACAGGGGGCATCGAGCAGTACTTC. The chain uses TRBV27 and TRBJ2-7; 12 nucleotides match TRBD1. CDR1 and CDR2 (germline): MNHEY, SMNVEV (reference sequence). V gave up 1 base and J gave up 6 bases; unmatched junction bases: 4. This CDR3 region has 15 residues.

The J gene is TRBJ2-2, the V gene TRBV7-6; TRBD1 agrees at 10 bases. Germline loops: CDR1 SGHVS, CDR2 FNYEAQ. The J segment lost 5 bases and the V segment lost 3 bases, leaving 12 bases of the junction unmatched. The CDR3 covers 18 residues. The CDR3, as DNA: TGTGCCAGCAGCTTTACCCCCGCCGGGACAGGGGTGACCGGGGAGCTGTTTTTT. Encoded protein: CASSFTPAGTGVTGELFF.

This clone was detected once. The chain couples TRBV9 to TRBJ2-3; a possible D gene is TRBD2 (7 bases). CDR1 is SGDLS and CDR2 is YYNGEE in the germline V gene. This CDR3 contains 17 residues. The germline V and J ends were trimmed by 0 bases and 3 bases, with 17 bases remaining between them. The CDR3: CASSVGGGRGMTDTQYF. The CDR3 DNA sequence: TGTGCCAGCAGCGTAGGGGGGGGCCGGGGTATGACAGATACGCAGTATTTT.

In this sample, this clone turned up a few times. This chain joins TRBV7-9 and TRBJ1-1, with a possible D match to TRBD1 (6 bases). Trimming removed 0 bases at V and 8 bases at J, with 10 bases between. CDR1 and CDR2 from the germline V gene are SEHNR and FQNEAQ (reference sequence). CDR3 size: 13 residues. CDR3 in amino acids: CASSLAGAREAFF. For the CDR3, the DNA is TGTGCCAGCAGCTTAGCGGGGGCAAGAGAAGCTTTCTTT.

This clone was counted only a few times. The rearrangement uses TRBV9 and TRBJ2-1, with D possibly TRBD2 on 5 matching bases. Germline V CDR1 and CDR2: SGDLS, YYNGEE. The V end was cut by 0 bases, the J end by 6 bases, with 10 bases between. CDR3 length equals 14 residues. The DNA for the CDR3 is TGTGCCAGCAGCGTAGGAGGGAGTCCCAATGAGCAGTTCTTC. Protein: CASSVGGSPNEQFF.

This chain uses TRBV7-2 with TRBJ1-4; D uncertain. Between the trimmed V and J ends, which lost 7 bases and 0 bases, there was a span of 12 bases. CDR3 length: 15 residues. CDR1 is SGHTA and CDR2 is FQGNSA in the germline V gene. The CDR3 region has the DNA TGTGCCAGCACCCGAAGCCCTACAACTAATGAAAAACTGTTTTTT. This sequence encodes CASTRSPTTNEKLFF.